The text below deals with one T cell receptor beta chain. What it binds is not known. The data were taken from a study of shared clonotypes between healthy human individuals. Study results and limitations: Investigators expected sequencing depth to affect clonotype sharing among donors.

Every donor was a Caucasian adult from Nashville, Tennessee. This CDR3 contains 13 residues. Germline CDR1 and CDR2: SQVTM and ANQGSEA. V shed 6 bases, J shed 4 bases, and the junction held 6 bases outside the gene matches. The repertoire was sequenced with immunoSEQ multiplex PCR; TCRdb's copy has only in-frame clones and lacks some. The data hold 470,000 or so clones, with around 73% observed a single time. This clonotype was sampled from a middle-aged woman in good health. Some clones in this sample may be carry-over from other donors' samples. The chain has TRBV29-1 and TRBJ1-1; 9 positions match TRBD1. The specimen was PBMCs. The CDR3: CSVDDRGGTEAFF. The CDR3 DNA follows: TGCAGCGTGGACGACAGGGGGGGCACTGAAGCTTTCTTT.